Listed below are T cell receptor beta chains from one sample, sequenced in a study of OX40 agonist ivuxolimab in advanced cancers. The protocol was immunoSEQ multiplex PCR, while the TCRdb copy is restricted to in-frame clones and leaves out a portion. The table lists 75,000 to 100,000 clones, around 85% of them singletons, with 1.9% in the top ten. This material consisted of CD4+ or CD8+ T cells sorted from blood, taken in a trial of the OX40 agonist ivuxolimab. Every receptor here comes from an adult with an advanced solid tumor such as melanoma, head and neck, liver or kidney cancer. Both conserved end residues are part of each CDR3. A D gene is named only where the DNA matches it firmly. Some rows mark clone size as missing; the rest say once, few, many or name a class of expanded clone.

TRBJ2-3 - - TRBV5-1 CASSLEGGDTQYF TGCGCCAGCAGCTTGGAGGGCGGAGATACGCAGTATTTT
TRBJ2-3 - TRBD1 TRBV4-3 CASSQGQGKTDTQYF TGCGCCAGCAGCCAAGGACAGGGGAAAACAGATACGCAGTATTTT
TRBJ2-4 - - TRBV21-1 CASSPRDRAGTSGSLWAKNIQYF TGTGCCAGCAGCCCACGGGACAGGGCCGGGACTAGCGGGTCCCTATGGGCCAAAAACATTCAGTACTTC
TRBJ1-4 - - TRBV15 CATSRETAGNEKLFF TGTGCCACCAGCAGAGAAACGGCGGGGAATGAAAAACTGTTTTTT
TRBJ2-1 - TRBD2 TRBV10-3 CAITGEGGNYNEQFF TGTGCCATCACCGGGGAGGGAGGGAACTACAATGAGCAGTTCTTC
TRBJ2-6 - - TRBV18 CASSPIVGGANVLTF TGTGCCAGCTCACCAATCGTTGGTGGGGCCAACGTCCTGACTTTC
TRBJ2-2 - - TRBV11-3 CASSLQGGNTGELFF TGTGCCAGCAGCTTGCAGGGAGGAAACACCGGGGAGCTGTTTTTT
TRBJ1-2 - - TRBV6-5 CASSQLSGYTF TGTGCCAGCAGCCAGTTAAGTGGCTACACCTTC
TRBJ1-2 - - TRBV27 CARRNREFYGYTF TGTGCCAGGAGGAACAGGGAGTTTTATGGCTACACCTTC
TRBJ2-7 - - TRBV27 CASRWAGAPYEQYF TGTGCCAGCAGATGGGCGGGTGCGCCCTACGAGCAGTACTTC
TRBJ1-5 - TRBD1 TRBV6-5 CASSQGAPNQPQHF TGTGCCAGCAGTCAGGGGGCGCCCAATCAGCCCCAGCATTTT
TRBJ1-1 - - TRBV11-2 CASSLGQNTEAFF TGTGCCAGCAGCTTAGGACAGAACACTGAAGCTTTCTTT
TRBJ2-1 once TRBD2 TRBV5-4 CASSSGASGRGSYNEQFF TGTGCCAGCAGCTCTGGTGCTAGCGGGAGGGGATCCTACAATGAGCAGTTCTTC
TRBJ2-2 few - TRBV6-6 CASLRTANTGELFF TGTGCCAGCCTCAGGACCGCGAACACCGGGGAGCTGTTTTTT
TRBJ1-1 - - TRBV15 CATRISGAASTEAFF TGTGCCACCAGGATTAGTGGGGCAGCAAGCACTGAAGCTTTCTTT
TRBJ2-2 - TRBD1 TRBV19 CASSTQQGATGELFF TGTGCCAGTAGTACTCAACAGGGGGCCACCGGGGAGCTGTTTTTT
TRBJ1-2 - - TRBV28 CASSSTGTASGYTF TGTGCCAGCAGCTCCACCGGGACCGCCTCGGGCTACACCTTC
TRBJ1-3 - - TRBV9 CASSVVDGGNTIYF TGTGCCAGCAGCGTAGTAGATGGGGGAAACACCATATATTTT
TRBJ2-2 - - TRBV6-5 CASRAGTFYTGELFF TGTGCCAGCAGGGCCGGGACTTTCTACACCGGGGAGCTGTTTTTT
TRBJ2-7 - - TRBV18 CASSPGVSYEQYF TGTGCCAGCTCACCCGGCGTCTCCTACGAGCAGTACTTC
TRBJ2-2 once TRBD2 TRBV19 CASSRKRESTGELFF TGTGCCAGTAGTAGGAAGCGGGAGAGTACCGGGGAGCTGTTTTTT
TRBJ1-4 few - TRBV11-2 CASSLGSQGYEKLFF TGTGCCAGCAGCTTAGGGAGTCAGGGGTATGAAAAACTGTTTTTT
TRBJ2-3 few - TRBV5-1 CASSAGTTSTDTQYF TGCGCCAGCAGCGCCGGGACGACTAGCACAGATACGCAGTATTTT